This T cell receptor (beta chain) was observed in a study of shared clonotypes between healthy human individuals. About the study: Samples came from a couple of female and a few male donors aged 18 to 49.

Sequenced by immunoSEQ multiplex PCR; TCRdb stores in-frame clones only, minus some. Of about 1 million clones listed, around 76% are singletons. This clone was counted a single time. V lost 3 bases, J lost 7 bases, and 7 bases lay in between. Germline V gene sequence: CDR1 MNHNS, CDR2 SASEGT. The CDR3 runs 13 residues. The TCR was taken from a man aged 18-30 years in good health. This sequence joins TRBV6-1 and TRBJ1-6; D call uncertain. The sequencing sample was made of memory CD4+ T cells sorted from blood. The subset is: CD45RA-negative fraction. The CDR3 here is CASSENTNSPLHF. In DNA form, the CDR3 reads TGTGCCAGCAGTGAGAATACGAATTCACCCCTCCACTTT.